This entry lists 26 T cell receptor beta chains sequenced from one sample in a study of shared clonotypes between healthy human individuals. Assay: immunoSEQ multiplex PCR; the TCRdb copy retains only in-frame clones and omits some. The profile shows under 600,000 clones, around 97% of them singletons. The material sequenced was naive CD4+ T cells sorted from blood. Noted subset: CD45RA+ positively selected. All receptors come from a woman in her twenties or thirties in good health.

The genes are TRBV27 and TRBJ2-7, with 10 bases fitting TRBD2. CDR3 length: 17 residues. Germline V gene lookup returns CDR1 MNHEY and CDR2 SMNVEV (reference sequence). With V trimmed by 4 bases and J by 3 bases, 12 bases remained unmatched. CDR3 in amino acids: CASSYGVAGGAIYEQYF. CDR3 coding DNA: TGTGCCAGCAGTTACGGGGTAGCGGGAGGTGCTATCTACGAGCAGTACTTC.

This clone has more than one count but fewer than ten. Other DNA sequences in the sample encode the same CDR3. The chain uses TRBV5-1 and TRBJ2-5; D remains ambiguous. Deletions cut 2 bases from V and 2 bases from J, with 1 base between. There are 11 residues in the CDR3. The V gene's germline CDR1 is SGHRS and CDR2 YFSETQ. The CDR3 nucleotides read TGCGCCAGCAGCTTTCAAGAGACCCAGTACTTC. This gives the protein CASSFQETQYF.

The table lists this clone with a few counts. The rearrangement links TRBV19 to TRBJ1-5; D gene unclear. The germline CDR1 and CDR2 sequences are LNHDA and SQIVND (reference sequence). Trimming cost V 3 bases and J 2 bases, with 5 bases left between them. The CDR3 is made up of 13 amino acids. The CDR3 sequence is CASSINGNQPQHF. In DNA, the CDR3 is TGTGCCAGTAGTATCAATGGCAATCAGCCCCAGCATTTT.

This clone was counted once. This chain connects TRBV7-9 to TRBJ2-1; D is ambiguous. The CDR3 extends over 16 amino acids. V was trimmed by 3 bases and J by 10 bases, leaving 22 bases between them. CDR1 is SEHNR, CDR2 FQNEAQ, per germline (reference sequence). The CDR3 protein is CASSFLMADRSWEQFF. As DNA, the CDR3 is TGTGCCAGCAGCTTTCTCATGGCGGACCGATCCTGGGAGCAGTTCTTC.

This clone was found once. The chain recombines TRBV28 with TRBJ1-2, with D unclear. CDR1 is MDHEN and CDR2 is SYDVKM in the germline V gene. This CDR3 is 12 amino acids long. Trimming left V 6 bases short and J 4 bases short, with 9 bases between. CDR3 residues: CASSGQSYGYTF. The CDR3 DNA reads TGTGCCAGCAGCGGCCAAAGCTATGGCTACACCTTC.

This clone came up once. The CDR3 DNA is TGTGCCAGTAGTATACCAGGGGCTGAGGATACGCAGTATTTT. Protein sequence: CASSIPGAEDTQYF. V and J are TRBV19 and TRBJ2-3; D may be TRBD1 (6 bases). The CDR3 has 14 amino acids. The V gene lost 2 bases and the J gene lost 6 bases, with 12 bases spanning the gap. Germline CDR1 LNHDA, CDR2 SQIVND (reference sequence).

This chain uses TRBV12-5 with TRBJ2-1; 15 nucleotides align to TRBD2. Germline values: CDR1 LGHNT, CDR2 FRNRAP. V lost 1 base and J lost 8; bases outside the gene matches: 0. The CDR3 consists of 15 residues. In DNA form, the CDR3 reads TGTGCTAGTGGTTTGGGGACTAGCGGGAGGGATGAGCAGTTCTTC. Encoded protein: CASGLGTSGRDEQFF.

This chain connects TRBV13 to TRBJ2-5; the match to TRBD1 covers 10 bases. V shed 5 bases, J shed 3 bases, and the junction held 0 bases outside the gene matches. Germline V gives CDR1 PRHDT, CDR2 FYEKMQ (reference sequence). The CDR3 contains 13 residues. The CDR3 reads CASSGTGEETQYF. The CDR3 DNA reads TGTGCCAGCAGCGGGACAGGGGAAGAGACCCAGTACTTC.

The chain uses TRBV18 and TRBJ1-2; D not resolved. With 6 bases removed from V and 3 bases from J, the gap between germline ends came to 11 bases. CDR3 size: 13 residues. CDR1 is KGHSH, CDR2 LQKENI, per germline. This CDR3 is CASSQQRYYGYTF. The CDR3 DNA reads as TGTGCCAGCTCTCAACAGAGGTACTATGGCTACACCTTC.

This sequence joins TRBV5-1 and TRBJ1-4; D is unclear. The CDR3 totals 11 residues. Germline V gives CDR1 SGHRS, CDR2 YFSETQ. V lost 4 bases and J 10 bases, leaving 8 bases between the germline ends. The CDR3 here is CASSVGGKLFF. CDR3 coding DNA: TGCGCCAGCAGCGTCGGAGGAAAACTGTTTTTT.

The V and J genes are TRBV28 and TRBJ1-1; no clear D gene. The CDR3 has 14 amino acids. Germline V gives CDR1 MDHEN, CDR2 SYDVKM. V was cut by 3 bases and J by 4 bases, with 12 bases left in between. The CDR3 region has the DNA TGTGCCAGCAGTTTTGAGGCCGGGAGCACTGAAGCTTTCTTT. Its translation: CASSFEAGSTEAFF.

The chain has TRBV29-1 and TRBJ2-1, with 8 positions matching TRBD1. Germline CDR1 reads SQVTM; CDR2 reads ANQGSEA. CDR3 length equals 17 residues. With 3 bases clipped from V and 6 bases from J, the junction kept 16 bases outside the gene matches. The CDR3 coding sequence is TGCAGCGTTGACGGACAGGGTTGGATCGGGACTGTCAATGAGCAGTTCTTC. Its translation: CSVDGQGWIGTVNEQFF.

This chain uses TRBV28 with TRBJ1-2; no clear D gene. The germline CDR1 and CDR2 sequences are MDHEN and SYDVKM. The germline V and J ends were trimmed by 8 bases and 2 bases, with 12 bases remaining between them. This CDR3 contains 13 residues. The CDR3 DNA follows: TGTGCCAGCCTGCCCGGAGGGAACTATGGCTACACCTTC. Translated: CASLPGGNYGYTF.

This clone was seen once. V usage is TRBV7-8 and J usage is TRBJ2-3, with 8 bases fitting TRBD2. The CDR3 has 20 residues. J was trimmed by 5 bases and V by 1 base; bases with no gene match: 20. Per germline, CDR1 SGHVS and CDR2 FQNEAQ. The DNA of the CDR3 is TGTGCCAGCAGCTTAGTACACCCTTCATTTTTCGGGAGCGGGGGAGATACGCAGTATTTT. Its protein is CASSLVHPSFFGSGGDTQYF.

This chain uses TRBV28 with TRBJ1-4; D ambiguous. This CDR3 comprises 13 residues. Germline V lookup: CDR1 MDHEN, CDR2 SYDVKM. Trimming took off 7 bases at V and 0 bases at J, with 6 bases between the two ends. The CDR3: CASTSTTNEKLFF. For the CDR3, the DNA is TGTGCCAGCACCAGTACAACTAATGAAAAACTGTTTTTT.

This clone showed up just once. The V gene is TRBV2, the J gene TRBJ2-1, with a tentative D call TRBD2 (5 bases). In germline, CDR1 is SNHLY, CDR2 FYNNEI. With 6 bases removed from V and 0 bases from J, the gap between germline ends came to 12 bases. The CDR3 length is 15 residues. CDR3: CASSVASSSYNEQFF. CDR3 nucleotides: TGTGCCAGCAGCGTAGCGTCCAGCTCCTACAATGAGCAGTTCTTC.

The gene calls are TRBV27 and TRBJ1-1, with D tentatively TRBD1 (5 bases). With 6 bases removed from V and 1 base from J, the gap between germline ends came to 15 bases. The CDR3 extends over 15 amino acids. Germline V CDR1 and CDR2: MNHEY, SMNVEV (reference sequence). CDR3 bases: TGTGCCAGCAGCCAGATTTCTCAGGGGAACACTGAAGCTTTCTTT. Translating it yields CASSQISQGNTEAFF.

The chain combines TRBV27 with TRBJ2-7, with 9 bases lining up with TRBD2. Germline V CDR1 and CDR2: MNHEY, SMNVEV (reference sequence). This CDR3 region has 14 residues. V was pared by 4 bases and J by 3 bases, with 4 bases of the junction left unmatched. For the CDR3, the DNA is TGTGCCAGCAGTTGGGGGACTAGCAGCTACGAGCAGTACTTC. It codes for CASSWGTSSYEQYF.

The chain employs TRBV4-1 and TRBJ2-2; 7 bases map to TRBD2. CDR3 length: 18 amino acids. V gave up 1 base and J gave up 4 bases; unmatched junction bases: 12. In germline, CDR1 is MGHRA, CDR2 YSYEKL. The CDR3, as DNA: TGCGCCAGCAGCCAAGGATTACTAGCGATTGGGGCCACCGGGGAGCTGTTTTTT. Translating gives CASSQGLLAIGATGELFF.

This chain links TRBV28 with TRBJ2-1; TRBD2 aligns across 9 bases. V shed 3 bases, J shed 10 bases, and the junction held 10 bases outside the gene matches. The CDR3 is 15 amino acids. Germline CDR1 MDHEN, CDR2 SYDVKM. The CDR3 nucleotides are TGTGCCAGCAGTTTTGGCGGGAGGGCAGCAGACGAGCAGTTCTTC. It encodes CASSFGGRAADEQFF.

The chain links TRBV4-1 to TRBJ2-2; no firm D call. V lost 0 bases, J lost 5 bases, and 10 bases lay in between. This CDR3 has 15 residues. CDR1 is MGHRA, CDR2 YSYEKL, per germline. For the CDR3, the DNA is TGCGCCAGCAGCCAAGATGAATCGGTAACCGGGGAGCTGTTTTTT. This sequence encodes CASSQDESVTGELFF.

The CDR3 DNA reads TGTGCCAGCAGTGCGTTTCGCGAGGAGACCCAGTACTTC. Translated: CASSAFREETQYF. The genes are TRBV25-1 and TRBJ2-5; no clear D gene. The CDR3 is 13 amino acids. The V end lost 4 bases, the J end lost 5 bases, and 11 bases lay between the germline ends. Germline CDR1 and CDR2: MGHDK and SYGVNS.

This clone was observed once. The chain joins TRBV6-1 to TRBJ2-1; possible D gene TRBD1, 5 bases. Germline CDR1 is MNHNS and CDR2 is SASEGT. Trimming shortened V by 5 bases and J by 9 bases, and 17 bases separated the two germline ends. CDR3 length equals 14 residues. CDR3 in DNA: TGTGCCAGCAGTTCCTCACCCCAGGGCGGTGAGCAGTTCTTC. It yields the protein CASSSSPQGGEQFF.

The DNA of the CDR3 is TGTGCCAGCAGCACCCGACAGACCTACGAGCAGTACTTC. Amino acid sequence: CASSTRQTYEQYF. The chain has TRBV7-8 and TRBJ2-7, with D possibly matching TRBD1 (5 bases). Germline CDR1 reads SGHVS; CDR2 reads FQNEAQ. Trimming stripped 5 bases from V and 2 bases from J, with 10 bases between. The CDR3 covers 13 residues. Looking up the rest from reference TRBV7-8 and TRBJ2-7 gives the full variable domain: GAGVSQSPRYKVAKRGQDVALRCDPISGHVSLFWYQQALGQGPEFLTYFQNEAQLDKSGLPSDRFFAERPEGSVSTLKIQRTQQEDSAVYLCASSTRQTYEQYFGPGTRLTVT.

In this sample, this clone turned up once. The chain couples TRBV5-4 to TRBJ2-3, with D tentatively TRBD2 (7 bases). V lost 1 base, J lost 5 bases, and 14 bases lay in between. This CDR3 contains 15 residues. Germline-derived CDR1 and CDR2 are SGHNT and YYREEE (reference sequence). CDR3 amino acids: CASSLRGRAGDTQYF. DNA of the CDR3: TGTGCCAGCAGCTTGAGGGGGAGGGCCGGAGATACGCAGTATTTT.

This clone was recorded once. CDR3 region: CAGGTGWNGYTF. The CDR3 coding sequence is TGTGCCGGGGGGACAGGGTGGAATGGCTACACCTTC. V usage is TRBV6-1 and J usage is TRBJ1-2; 9 nucleotides align to TRBD1. CDR1 MNHNS and CDR2 SASEGT come from the germline V gene. Trimming took 11 bases from V and 6 from J; bases not matched to a gene: 7. The CDR3 runs to 12 residues.